Shown below are 19 T cell receptor beta chains from a single sample sequenced in a study of radiation and T cells in renal cell carcinoma. Produced via immunoSEQ multiplex PCR; TCRdb's table is partial and in-frame only. The sample lists some 75,000 clones; more than 75% were seen once. Time point described: blood 2 weeks post-SBRT. The treatment denotes: 15 Gy SBRT to primary tumor, nephrectomy 4 weeks later. The material sequenced was blood, taken from a patient whose treatment included radiotherapy and nephrectomy. Every receptor here comes from a man aged 60 to 75 with renal cell carcinoma.

The rearrangement links TRBV5-5 to TRBJ1-2; unclear D gene. Per germline, CDR1 SGHKS and CDR2 YYEKEE (reference sequence). The CDR3 contains 12 residues. The V and J ends lost 6 bases and 3 bases respectively, with 9 bases between them. DNA of the CDR3: TGTGCCAGCACAATCGACGACTATGGCTACACCTTC. Protein product: CASTIDDYGYTF.

V usage is TRBV28 and J usage is TRBJ1-1; D is possibly TRBD1 (5 bases). Germline V gives CDR1 MDHEN, CDR2 SYDVKM. CDR3 size: 14 residues. V lost 2 bases and J lost 4, with 11 bases in between. Written as DNA, the CDR3 is TGTGCCAGCAGTTTAGAATACCAGGGCACTGAAGCTTTCTTT. Protein sequence: CASSLEYQGTEAFF. Full variable domain (remainder filled in from reference TRBV28 and TRBJ1-1): DVKVTQSSRYLVKRTGEKVFLECVQDMDHENMFWYRQDPGLGLRLIYFSYDVKMKEKGDIPEGYSVSREKKERFSLILESASTNQTSMYLCASSLEYQGTEAFFGQGTRLTVV.

The rearrangement links TRBV11-2 to TRBJ2-7; 8 nucleotides align to TRBD1. Germline CDR1 SGHAT, CDR2 FQNNGV. The junction had 5 bases not matched to a gene; V was cut back by 3 bases and J by 1 base. This CDR3 has 15 amino acids. The CDR3 DNA is TGTGCCAGCAGCTTTTGGACAGGGATGTCCTACGAGCAGTACTTC. Its protein is CASSFWTGMSYEQYF.

V usage is TRBV11-2 and J usage is TRBJ2-3; a weak D match, TRBD1 (5 bases). The CDR3 spans 14 residues. From germline, CDR1 is SGHAT and CDR2 FQNNGV. Trimming removed 1 base at V and 4 bases at J, with 9 bases between. CDR3 DNA sequence: TGTGCCAGCAGCTTAGGGAGCAGGGCAGATACGCAGTATTTT. This encodes CASSLGSRADTQYF.

Only a few counts were recorded for this clone. The chain has TRBV6-6 and TRBJ2-6; D is undetermined. Germline CDR1 reads MNHNY; CDR2 reads SVGAGI (reference sequence). V shed 7 bases and J shed 0 bases, with 10 bases lying between them. There are 15 residues in the CDR3. The CDR3 nucleotides are TGTGCCAGCAAAGAGGCTAGCTCTGGGGCCAACGTCCTGACTTTC. Residues: CASKEASSGANVLTF.

The rearrangement uses TRBV7-9 and TRBJ2-2; no clear D. CDR1 and CDR2 from the germline V gene are SEHNR and FQNEAQ (reference sequence). Trimming stripped 3 bases from V and 3 bases from J, with 11 bases between. The CDR3 loop spans 15 amino acids. CDR3 sequence: CASSFAIVDTGELFF. CDR3 bases: TGTGCCAGCAGCTTCGCCATTGTGGACACCGGGGAGCTGTTTTTT. The entire variable domain, with the rest obtained from reference TRBV7-9 and TRBJ2-2, is as follows: DTGVSQNPRHKITKRGQNVTFRCDPISEHNRLYWYRQTLGQGPEFLTYFQNEAQLEKSRLLSDRFSAERPKGSFSTLEIQRTEQGDSAMYLCASSFAIVDTGELFFGEGSRLTVL.

This chain joins TRBV10-1 and TRBJ2-7, with D perhaps TRBD1 or TRBD2 (5 bases each). Trimming left V 0 bases short and J 7 bases short, with 19 bases between. CDR1 and CDR2 (germline): WNHNN, SYGVQD (reference sequence). The CDR3 spans 16 residues. The CDR3 reads CASSESPLGRRSEQYF. The CDR3 nucleotides read TGCGCCAGCAGTGAGTCACCATTGGGACGCAGAAGTGAGCAGTACTTC.

On this clone itself: The same CDR3 can be traced to other DNA sequences in this sample. The chain employs TRBV7-9 and TRBJ2-7, with a possible D match to TRBD1 (6 bases). This CDR3 has 14 amino acids. V lost 1 base and J 0 bases, leaving 7 bases between the germline ends. Looked up from germline, CDR1 is SEHNR and CDR2 is FQNEAQ (reference sequence). In DNA, the CDR3 is TGTGCCAGCAGCTTAGGCAGGGGCTCCTACGAGCAGTACTTC. It is translated as CASSLGRGSYEQYF.

As DNA, the CDR3 is TGTGCCAGTAGTCCTAGCGGGCAAGAGACCCAGTACTTC. Translated, it gives CASSPSGQETQYF. V gene TRBV19 combines with J gene TRBJ2-5, with TRBD2 matching over 8 bases. V gave up 5 bases and J gave up 2 bases; unmatched junction bases: 1. Germline V gene lookup returns CDR1 LNHDA and CDR2 SQIVND (reference sequence). The CDR3 is made up of 13 amino acids. Together with reference TRBV19 and TRBJ2-5, the CDR3 gives the full variable domain: DGGITQSPKYLFRKEGQNVTLSCEQNLNHDAMYWYRQDPGQGLRLIYYSQIVNDFQKGDIAEGYSVSREKKESFPLTVTSAQKNPTAFYLCASSPSGQETQYFGPGTRLLVL.

The chain links TRBV28 to TRBJ1-1; no clear D. Germline CDR1 is MDHEN and CDR2 is SYDVKM. V lost 2 bases and J 0 bases, leaving 16 bases between the germline ends. CDR3 length equals 17 residues. The DNA for the CDR3 is TGTGCCAGCAGTTTAATTAATCCCCCAGGTCTGAACACTGAAGCTTTCTTT. This encodes CASSLINPPGLNTEAFF.

The gene calls are TRBV28 and TRBJ1-3, with TRBD1 identical over 9 bases. V dropped 2 bases and J dropped 4; count of bases not matched to a gene: 6. Germline loops: CDR1 MDHEN, CDR2 SYDVKM. The CDR3 has 16 amino acids. The CDR3 spells CASSLPGTGHGNTIYF. The DNA for the CDR3 is TGTGCCAGCAGTTTACCTGGGACAGGGCACGGAAACACCATATATTTT.

This chain connects TRBV19 to TRBJ2-2, with a tentative D call TRBD1 (5 bases). CDR1 and CDR2 from the germline V gene are LNHDA and SQIVND (reference sequence). V was trimmed by 1 base and J by 6 bases, leaving 9 bases between them. The CDR3 length is 14 residues. The CDR3, as DNA: TGTGCCAGTAGTATAGGACAGTCCCCCGGGGAGCTGTTTTTT. Protein sequence: CASSIGQSPGELFF.

The CDR3 region is CASSQEIRGTEAFF. Here the CDR3 DNA reads TGTGCCAGCAGCCAAGAGATTCGGGGGACTGAAGCTTTCTTT. The rearrangement links TRBV14 to TRBJ1-1; possible D gene TRBD1, 5 bases. Trimming took off 0 bases at V and 5 bases at J, with 10 bases between the two ends. There are 14 residues in the CDR3. Germline values: CDR1 SGHDN, CDR2 FVKESK.

The chain has TRBV5-6 and TRBJ2-1, with 8 bases lining up with TRBD2. Germline loops: CDR1 SGHDT, CDR2 YYEEEE. V shed 6 bases, J shed 2 bases, and the junction held 13 bases outside the gene matches. There are 17 residues in the CDR3. CDR3 residues: CASTPTEAGVTYNEQFF. The CDR3, as DNA: TGTGCCAGCACCCCGACGGAAGCGGGGGTGACCTACAATGAGCAGTTCTTC. Full variable domain (outside the CDR3, taken from reference TRBV5-6 and TRBJ2-1): DAGVTQSPTHLIKTRGQQVTLRCSPKSGHDTVSWYQQALGQGPQFIFQYYEEEERQRGNFPDRFSGHQFPNYSSELNVNALLLGDSALYLCASTPTEAGVTYNEQFFGPGTRLTVL.

The rearrangement links TRBV2 to TRBJ2-3, with D uncertain. CDR1 SNHLY and CDR2 FYNNEI come from the germline V gene. The CDR3 has 11 amino acids. The V gene lost 8 bases and the J gene lost 3 bases, with 6 bases spanning the gap. CDR3 nucleotides: TGTGCCAGCGGCAGAACAGATACGCAGTATTTT. This encodes CASGRTDTQYF.

This clone was seen only a few times. The V and J genes are TRBV10-1 and TRBJ2-3, with D possibly TRBD2 on 6 matching bases. Trimming left V 4 bases short and J 5 bases short, with 13 bases between. From germline, CDR1 is WNHNN and CDR2 SYGVQD (reference sequence). The CDR3 consists of 14 residues. The CDR3 nucleotides are TGCGCCAGCAGTGGGGGACTGAGGGGAGATACGCAGTATTTT. Amino acids: CASSGGLRGDTQYF.

The rearrangement joins TRBV18 to TRBJ2-2; D gene ambiguous. Germline V gene data show CDR1 as KGHSH and CDR2 as LQKENI. Trimming removed 2 bases from V and 4 bases from J, with 5 bases in between. The CDR3 consists of 13 residues. The CDR3 bases are TGTGCCAGCTCACCAGATCTCACCGGGGAGCTGTTTTTT. As protein: CASSPDLTGELFF.

This rearrangement joins TRBV10-3 to TRBJ2-3, with 11 bases matching TRBD2. The CDR3 runs 15 residues. Trimming cost V 6 bases and J 3 bases; bases outside gene matches: 5. CDR1 is ENHRY, CDR2 SYGVKD, per germline. CDR3 sequence (DNA): TGTGCCATCAGCCCGACTAGCGGGATTACAGATACGCAGTATTTT. It encodes CAISPTSGITDTQYF.

This chain joins TRBV11-1 and TRBJ1-1; possible D gene TRBD1, 5 bases. CDR1 SGHAT and CDR2 FQDESV come from the germline V gene (reference sequence). The CDR3 is 13 amino acids. The ends were cut back, 5 bases at V and 10 bases at J, with 17 bases in the middle. As DNA, the CDR3 is TGTGCCAGCAGCCGACCAGGGCCGATGGCAGCTTTCTTT. This encodes CASSRPGPMAAFF.